This T cell receptor (beta chain) was recorded in a study of cytotoxic CD8 clonotypes in ibrutinib-treated CLL. Assay used: immunoSEQ multiplex PCR; TCRdb lists only in-frame clones, some missing. The sample consists of 29,000 or so clones, about 76% of them appearing once. As regards this clone: Its antigen remains unidentified.

Findings and limits, study-wide: Elevated clonality accompanied ibrutinib response, with a return toward baseline values at progression. In comparison with age-matched healthy donors, baseline clonality was higher and tracked circulating CD8+ T-cell counts. Stable or contracted on treatment, public clonotypes were also uncommon.

The CDR3 covers 17 residues. The junction had 8 bases not matched to a gene; V was cut back by 0 bases and J by 1 base. Per germline, CDR1 LGHNA and CDR2 YSLEER. Sequencing was performed on PBMCs, taken after 36 months of ibrutinib treatment. This chain connects TRBV4-3 to TRBJ1-1; 7 bases line up with TRBD1. The sequence was obtained from a human donor with chronic lymphocytic leukemia. The CDR3 loop is CASSQDPTGLGNTEAFF. Written as DNA, the CDR3 is TGCGCCAGCAGCCAAGATCCGACAGGGCTGGGGAACACTGAAGCTTTCTTT.